The 19 T cell receptor beta chains below all came from one sample that was sequenced in a study of regulatory T cells in long-lasting Graves disease. To make TCR beta libraries, researchers used iRepertoire HTBI primers and Arm-PCR of CDR3 regions. TCRdb passed the multiplex PCR reads through MiXCR, listing each CDR3 protein once. Of about half a million distinct CDR3 sequences in the sample, 12% were seen once. Indicated time point: newly diagnosed GD, antithyroid drugs for less than 3 months. From PBMCs, RNA was extracted and then used to make the TCR library. These sequences were also reported in another study, on T cells in Graves' hyperthyroidism and ophthalmopathy.

This material consisted of peripheral blood mononuclear cells (PBMCs), taken at new diagnosis, from a patient treated with antithyroid drugs. The receptor source for this set is a woman aged 30 to 39 with Graves disease.

This clonotype was recorded a few times. The V and J genes are TRBV12-3 or TRBV12-4 and TRBJ1-1; D not certain. Trimming took off 7 bases at V and 3 bases at J, with 15 bases between the two ends. The CDR3 sequence is 14 residues long. CDR3 sequence reads: CASTSWGKDTEAFF. DNA for the CDR3: TGTGCCAGCACCTCGTGGGGTAAGGACACTGAAGCTTTCTTT.

This clonotype was seen many times. The chain has TRBV27 and TRBJ2-1; D is perhaps TRBD2 (5 bases). The CDR3 runs to 14 residues. Germline CDR1 and CDR2: MNHEY and SMNVEV (reference sequence). The V end lost 3 bases, the J end lost 10 bases, and 16 bases lay between the germline ends. CDR3 sequence: CASSFFEGIREQFF. The CDR3 nucleotides read TGTGCCAGCAGTTTTTTCGAGGGTATAAGGGAGCAGTTCTTC.

This clonotype was seen at least ten times. The DNA for the CDR3 is TGCAGCGTTGTAATCAAATATGGCGGGGAGCTGTTTTTT. Encoded protein: CSVVIKYGGELFF. V is TRBV29-1 and J is TRBJ2-2; no clear D gene. The V and J ends lost 4 bases and 7 bases respectively, with 13 bases between them. Germline loops: CDR1 SQVTM, CDR2 ANQGSEA. The CDR3 contains 13 residues.

This clonotype has at least ten counts. The rearrangement links TRBV27 to TRBJ1-2; the match to TRBD1 covers 11 bases. Germline V gives CDR1 MNHEY, CDR2 SMNVEV (reference sequence). J was trimmed by 5 bases and V by 6 bases; bases with no gene match: 5. This CDR3 contains 14 residues. The CDR3 DNA follows: TGTGCCAGCAGCTCAGGACAGGGGGCTTATGGCTACACCTTC. Translation: CASSSGQGAYGYTF.

This clonotype was detected ten times or more. The chain employs TRBV29-1 and TRBJ1-2; D perhaps matches TRBD1 (5 bases). V lost 5 bases to trimming and J lost 4 bases, with 17 bases between them. The length of the CDR3 is 14 residues. Germline V lookup: CDR1 SQVTM, CDR2 ANQGSEA. This CDR3 reads CSVHTGTELYGYTF. The CDR3 DNA reads TGCAGCGTTCACACTGGGACCGAACTCTATGGCTACACCTTC.

This clonotype was seen only a few times. The V and J genes are TRBV6-9 and TRBJ1-5; D remains unclear. The CDR3 is 14 amino acids. CDR1 MNHGY and CDR2 SVAAGI come from the germline V gene. V was trimmed by 3 bases and J by 5 bases, leaving 11 bases between them. The CDR3 DNA reads TGTGCCAGCAGTTACCACAGCAGAGATCAGCCCCAGCATTTT. Translated, it gives CASSYHSRDQPQHF.

Many counts were recorded for this clonotype. The chain links TRBV6-2 or TRBV6-3 to TRBJ2-7; D gene unclear. Germline-derived CDR1 and CDR2 are MNHEY and SVGEGT. V shed 8 bases and J shed 7 bases, with 12 bases lying between them. This CDR3 has 11 amino acids. The CDR3 spells CASGLPREQYF. Here the CDR3 DNA reads TGTGCCAGCGGTCTCCCTAGGGAGCAGTACTTC.

The chain links TRBV28 to TRBJ1-6; D is possibly TRBD1 (6 bases). The V gene lost 6 bases and the J gene lost 0 bases, with 18 bases spanning the gap. The CDR3 is 18 residues long. Germline V gene lookup returns CDR1 MDHEN and CDR2 SYDVKM. The CDR3 nucleotides read TGTGCCAGCAGCCCATCCATGGGGGGCAGCTCCTATAATTCACCCCTCCACTTT. This gives the protein CASSPSMGGSSYNSPLHF.

This clonotype occurred a few times. The V call is TRBV5-5, the J call TRBJ2-3; D is perhaps TRBD2 (6 bases). The CDR3 loop spans 16 amino acids. Germline V gene sequence: CDR1 SGHKS, CDR2 YYEKEE (reference sequence). The V gene lost 2 bases and the J gene lost 5 bases, with 18 bases spanning the gap. This CDR3 is CASSFIDGGRGDTQYF. CDR3 DNA sequence: TGTGCCAGCAGCTTTATAGATGGGGGGAGAGGAGATACGCAGTATTTT. Full variable domain (missing parts from reference TRBV5-5 and TRBJ2-3): DAGVTQSPTHLIKTRGQQVTLRCSPISGHKSVSWYQQVLGQGPQFIFQYYEKEERGRGNFPDRFSARQFPNYSSELNVNALLLGDSALYLCASSFIDGGRGDTQYFGPGTRLTVL.

This clonotype was seen once. Just one base apart from a much larger clone, this may be a read error. J is TRBJ2-4 and V is TRBV18; D perhaps matches TRBD1 (6 bases). With 4 bases removed from V and 11 bases from J, the gap between germline ends came to 18 bases. CDR3 length equals 14 residues. The V gene's germline CDR1 is KGHSH and CDR2 LQKENI. The CDR3 DNA is TGTGCCAGCTCACTACCCGGGACATCGAACTTTCAGTACTTC. It specifies CASSLPGTSNFQYF.

This clonotype came up many times. The genes are TRBV11-2 and TRBJ1-1, with D unclear. Per the germline V gene, CDR1 is SGHAT and CDR2 is FQNNGV. Trimming removed 0 bases from V and 1 base from J, with 6 bases in between. The CDR3 spans 14 residues. The CDR3 protein is CASSLERQNTEAFF. The CDR3 DNA sequence: TGTGCCAGCAGCTTAGAACGACAGAACACTGAAGCTTTCTTT.

This clonotype was detected ten times or more. This chain uses TRBV3-1 with TRBJ1-2; 7 nucleotides line up with TRBD1. V lost 3 bases and J lost 8; bases outside the gene matches: 9. Per germline, CDR1 LGHDT and CDR2 YNNKEL (reference sequence). This CDR3 spans 14 amino acids. Here the CDR3 reads CASSQPGGLRGYTF. For the CDR3, the DNA is TGTGCCAGCAGCCAGCCAGGGGGATTACGGGGCTACACCTTC.

The V call is TRBV12-3 or TRBV12-4, the J call TRBJ2-3; possibly TRBD1 for D (5 bases). The end of the DNA is better explained by TRBJ2-1, so the J call may be wrong. This CDR3 is 12 amino acids long. This chain's CDR3 is CASSFQGLEQFF. In nucleotides, the CDR3 is TGTGCCAGCAGTTTTCAGGGCCTAGAGCAGTTCTTC.

J is TRBJ1-2 and V is TRBV28, with D perhaps TRBD1 (6 bases). V dropped 2 bases and J dropped 6 bases, with 13 bases sitting between them. Germline lookup yields CDR1 MDHEN and CDR2 SYDVKM. The CDR3 has 14 amino acids. DNA of the CDR3: TGTGCCAGCAGTTTAATGGGGGGGCAGGATGGCTACACCTTC. It yields the protein CASSLMGGQDGYTF.

J is TRBJ2-7 and V is TRBV20-1, with TRBD1 identical over 9 bases. CDR3 length: 16 residues. V lost 1 base to trimming and J lost 0 bases; unmatched junction nucleotides: 7. From germline, CDR1 is DFQATT and CDR2 SNEGSKA (reference sequence). The CDR3 DNA is TGCAGTGCTAGAGCACGGGACAGGGAGATCTCCTACGAGCAGTACTTC. This sequence encodes CSARARDREISYEQYF.

This clonotype was picked up a small number of times. The CDR3 sequence is CASSLVYHEQYF. In DNA form, the CDR3 reads TGTGCCAGCAGCTTGGTATACCACGAGCAGTACTTC. The J gene is TRBJ2-7, the V gene TRBV7-2; D is uncertain. Germline V CDR1 and CDR2: SGHTA, FQGNSA. The V and J ends lost 3 bases and 5 bases respectively, with 8 bases between them. The CDR3 runs 12 residues.

This clonotype was observed a handful of times. This chain links TRBV6-1 with TRBJ2-7; maybe TRBD1 (5 bases). The ends were cut back, 4 bases at V and 2 bases at J, with 18 bases in the middle. The CDR3 loop spans 16 amino acids. Looked up from germline, CDR1 is MNHNS and CDR2 is SASEGT. The DNA of the CDR3 is TGTGCCAGCAGTGCCTATTTTCTTGGACAAACCTACGAGCAGTACTTC. This sequence encodes CASSAYFLGQTYEQYF.

V usage is TRBV4-1 and J usage is TRBJ2-2, with D perhaps TRBD1 (5 bases). CDR3 length: 13 residues. In germline, CDR1 is MGHRA, CDR2 YSYEKL. V lost 0 bases and J lost 16, with 15 bases in between. In DNA, the CDR3 is TGCGCCAGCAGCCAAGATTGGGGCCTGGTTTCGTTTTTT. It specifies CASSQDWGLVSFF.

In the case of this clonotype: This sequence may be a read error, since a much larger clone differs from it by one base. The chain recombines TRBV6-1 with TRBJ2-1; D not certain. Germline V gene sequence: CDR1 MNHNS, CDR2 SASEGT. V lost 6 bases and J lost 5, with 26 bases in between. The CDR3 is 18 amino acids. The CDR3 protein is CASSKSPLLGWCNNEQFF. The CDR3 DNA sequence: TGTGCCAGCAGCAAAAGCCCCCTTTTAGGTTGGTGCAACAATGAGCAGTTCTTC.